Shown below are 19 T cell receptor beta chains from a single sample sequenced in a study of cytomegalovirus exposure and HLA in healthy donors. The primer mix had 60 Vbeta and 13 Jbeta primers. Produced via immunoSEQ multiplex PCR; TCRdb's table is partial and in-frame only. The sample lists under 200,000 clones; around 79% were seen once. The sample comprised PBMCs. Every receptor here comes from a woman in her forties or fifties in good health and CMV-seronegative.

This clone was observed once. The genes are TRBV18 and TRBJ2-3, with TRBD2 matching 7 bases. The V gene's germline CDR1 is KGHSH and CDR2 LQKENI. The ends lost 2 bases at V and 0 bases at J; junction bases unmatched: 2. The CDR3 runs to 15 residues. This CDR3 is CASSPAGVSTDTQYF. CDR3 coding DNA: TGTGCCAGCTCACCAGCGGGGGTCAGCACAGATACGCAGTATTTT.

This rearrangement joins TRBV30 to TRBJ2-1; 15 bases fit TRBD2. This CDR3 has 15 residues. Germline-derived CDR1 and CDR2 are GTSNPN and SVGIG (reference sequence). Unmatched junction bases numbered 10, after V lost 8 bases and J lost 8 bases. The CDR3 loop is CAARTSGRATHEQFF. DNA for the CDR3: TGTGCCGCTCGGACTAGCGGGAGGGCGACGCATGAGCAGTTCTTC.

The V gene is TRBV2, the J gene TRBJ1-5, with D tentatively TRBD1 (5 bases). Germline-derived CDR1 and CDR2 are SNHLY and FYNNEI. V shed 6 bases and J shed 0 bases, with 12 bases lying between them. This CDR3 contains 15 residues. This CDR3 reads CASRVRDSSNQPQHF. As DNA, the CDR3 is TGTGCCAGCAGGGTACGCGACAGTAGCAATCAGCCCCAGCATTTT.

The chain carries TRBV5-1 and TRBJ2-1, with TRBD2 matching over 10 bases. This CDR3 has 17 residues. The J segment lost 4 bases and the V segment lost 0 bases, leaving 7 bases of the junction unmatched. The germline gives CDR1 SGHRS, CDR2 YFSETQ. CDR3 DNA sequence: TGCGCCAGCAGCTTGGTAGCTAGCGGGAGCGATTACAATGAGCAGTTCTTC. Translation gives CASSLVASGSDYNEQFF. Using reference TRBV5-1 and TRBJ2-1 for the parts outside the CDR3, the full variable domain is KAGVTQTPRYLIKTRGQQVTLSCSPISGHRSVSWYQQTPGQGLQFLFEYFSETQRNKGNFPGRFSGRQFSNSRSEMNVSTLELGDSALYLCASSLVASGSDYNEQFFGPGTRLTVL.

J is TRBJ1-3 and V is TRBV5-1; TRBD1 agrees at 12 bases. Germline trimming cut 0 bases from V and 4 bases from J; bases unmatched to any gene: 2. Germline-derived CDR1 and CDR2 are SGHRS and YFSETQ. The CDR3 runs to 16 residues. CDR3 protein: CASSLGDRGPGNTIYF. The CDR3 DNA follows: TGCGCCAGCAGCTTGGGGGACAGGGGGCCCGGAAACACCATATATTTT.

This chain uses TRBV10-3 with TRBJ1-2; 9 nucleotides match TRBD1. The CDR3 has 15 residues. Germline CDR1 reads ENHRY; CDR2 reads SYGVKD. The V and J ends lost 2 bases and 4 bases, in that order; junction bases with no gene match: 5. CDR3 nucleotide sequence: TGTGCCATCAGTGAGCCCTTGACAGGGGGCTATGGCTACACCTTC. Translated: CAISEPLTGGYGYTF.

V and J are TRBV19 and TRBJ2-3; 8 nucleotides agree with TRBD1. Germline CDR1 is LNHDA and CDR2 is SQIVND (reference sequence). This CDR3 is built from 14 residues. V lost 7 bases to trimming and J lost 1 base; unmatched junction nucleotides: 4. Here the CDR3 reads CASTQTGGTDTQYF. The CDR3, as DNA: TGTGCCAGTACACAGACAGGGGGCACAGATACGCAGTATTTT. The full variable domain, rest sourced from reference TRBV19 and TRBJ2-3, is DGGITQSPKYLFRKEGQNVTLSCEQNLNHDAMYWYRQDPGQGLRLIYYSQIVNDFQKGDIAEGYSVSREKKESFPLTVTSAQKNPTAFYLCASTQTGGTDTQYFGPGTRLTVL.

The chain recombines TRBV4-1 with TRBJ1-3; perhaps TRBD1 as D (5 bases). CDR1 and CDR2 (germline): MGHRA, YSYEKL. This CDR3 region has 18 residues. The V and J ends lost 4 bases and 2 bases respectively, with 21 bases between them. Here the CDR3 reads CASSRAPGEDTTGNTIYF. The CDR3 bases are TGCGCCAGCAGCCGAGCCCCGGGGGAAGACACTACTGGAAACACCATATATTTT.

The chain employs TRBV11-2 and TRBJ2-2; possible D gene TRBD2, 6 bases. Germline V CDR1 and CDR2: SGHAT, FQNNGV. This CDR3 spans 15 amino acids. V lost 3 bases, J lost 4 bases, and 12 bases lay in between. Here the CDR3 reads CASSFLYGSTGELFF. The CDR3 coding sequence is TGTGCCAGCAGCTTTCTGTACGGGAGCACCGGGGAGCTGTTTTTT.

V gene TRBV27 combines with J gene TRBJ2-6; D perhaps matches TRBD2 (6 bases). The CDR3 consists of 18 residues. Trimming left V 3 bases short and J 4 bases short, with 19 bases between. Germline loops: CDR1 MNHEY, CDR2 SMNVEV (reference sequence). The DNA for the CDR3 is TGTGCCAGCAGTTTCGCGGGGACCGTCTTGGAAGGGGCCAACGTCCTGACTTTC. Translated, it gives CASSFAGTVLEGANVLTF.

Written as DNA, the CDR3 is TGTGCCAGTAGTGCCTCCTGGTCGGCGGGACTATATGGCTACACCTTC. It is translated as CASSASWSAGLYGYTF. The chain has TRBV19 and TRBJ1-2, with a possible D match to TRBD1 (5 bases). V dropped 5 bases and J dropped 5 bases, with 21 bases sitting between them. Per germline, CDR1 LNHDA and CDR2 SQIVND (reference sequence). The CDR3 has 16 amino acids.

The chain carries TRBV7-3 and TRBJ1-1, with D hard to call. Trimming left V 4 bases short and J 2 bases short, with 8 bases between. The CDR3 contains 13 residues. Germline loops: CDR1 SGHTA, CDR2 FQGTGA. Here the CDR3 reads CASSSQINTEAFF. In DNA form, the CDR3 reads TGTGCCAGCAGCTCACAGATAAACACTGAAGCTTTCTTT.

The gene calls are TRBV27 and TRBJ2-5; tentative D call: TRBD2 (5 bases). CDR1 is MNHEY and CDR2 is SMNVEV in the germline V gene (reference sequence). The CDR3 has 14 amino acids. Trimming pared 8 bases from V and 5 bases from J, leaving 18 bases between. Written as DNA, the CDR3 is TGTGCCAGCCGCGAGCTCGGGGTGAGGGAGACCCAGTACTTC. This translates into CASRELGVRETQYF.

For the CDR3, the DNA is TGCGCCAGCAGCCTGGGACAGGCCGCCGACGAGCAGTACTTC. Protein sequence: CASSLGQAADEQYF. The V call is TRBV4-1, the J call TRBJ2-7; 8 nucleotides align to TRBD1. V lost 4 bases, J lost 5 bases, and 7 bases stayed unmatched. This CDR3 region has 14 residues. Germline V lookup: CDR1 MGHRA, CDR2 YSYEKL.

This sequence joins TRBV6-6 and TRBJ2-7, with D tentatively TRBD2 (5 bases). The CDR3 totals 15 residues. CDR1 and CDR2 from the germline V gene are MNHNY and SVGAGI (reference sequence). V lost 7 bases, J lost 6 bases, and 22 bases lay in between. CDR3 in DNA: TGTGCCAGCATGCGGTCCTTTGGCGCCCGGGGCGAGCAGTACTTC. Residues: CASMRSFGARGEQYF.

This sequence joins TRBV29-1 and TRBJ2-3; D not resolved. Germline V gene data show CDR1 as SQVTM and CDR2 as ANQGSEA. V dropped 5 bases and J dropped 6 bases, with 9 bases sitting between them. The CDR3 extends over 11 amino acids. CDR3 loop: CSVYVGDTQYF. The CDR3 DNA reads TGCAGCGTTTACGTCGGTGATACGCAGTATTTT.

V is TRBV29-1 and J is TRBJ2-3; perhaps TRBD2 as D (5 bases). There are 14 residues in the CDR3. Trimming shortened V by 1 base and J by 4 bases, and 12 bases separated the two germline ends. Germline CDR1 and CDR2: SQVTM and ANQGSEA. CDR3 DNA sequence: TGCAGCGTTGAAGTTGGAGGTGGCTCAGATACGCAGTATTTT. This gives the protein CSVEVGGGSDTQYF.

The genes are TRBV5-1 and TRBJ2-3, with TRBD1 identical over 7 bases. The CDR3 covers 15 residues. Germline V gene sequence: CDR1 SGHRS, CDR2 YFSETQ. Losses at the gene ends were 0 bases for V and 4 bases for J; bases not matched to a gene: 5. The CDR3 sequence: CASSLETGVADTQYF. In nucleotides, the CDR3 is TGCGCCAGCAGCTTGGAAACAGGGGTCGCAGATACGCAGTATTTT.

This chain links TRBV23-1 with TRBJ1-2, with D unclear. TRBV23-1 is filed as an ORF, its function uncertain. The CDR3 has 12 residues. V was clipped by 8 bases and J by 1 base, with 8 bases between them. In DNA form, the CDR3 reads TGCGCCAGCGGAGTTGATAACTATGGCTACACCTTC. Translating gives CASGVDNYGYTF.